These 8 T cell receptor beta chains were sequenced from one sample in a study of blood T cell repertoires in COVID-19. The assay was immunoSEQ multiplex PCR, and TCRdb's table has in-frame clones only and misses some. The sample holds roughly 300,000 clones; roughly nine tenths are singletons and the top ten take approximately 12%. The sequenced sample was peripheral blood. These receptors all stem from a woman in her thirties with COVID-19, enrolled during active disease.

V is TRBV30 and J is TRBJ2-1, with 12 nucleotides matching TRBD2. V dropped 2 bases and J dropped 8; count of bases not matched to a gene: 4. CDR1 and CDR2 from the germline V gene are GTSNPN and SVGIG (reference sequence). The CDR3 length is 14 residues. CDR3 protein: CAWSPSGGADEQFF. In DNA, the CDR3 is TGTGCCTGGAGTCCTAGCGGGGGGGCCGATGAGCAGTTCTTC.

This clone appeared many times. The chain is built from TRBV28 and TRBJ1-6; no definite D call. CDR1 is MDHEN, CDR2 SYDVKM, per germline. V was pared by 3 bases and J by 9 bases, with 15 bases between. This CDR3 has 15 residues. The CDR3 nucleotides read TGTGCCAGCAGTTTCGGGGTAGGTCTTGGTTCACCCCTCCACTTT. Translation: CASSFGVGLGSPLHF.

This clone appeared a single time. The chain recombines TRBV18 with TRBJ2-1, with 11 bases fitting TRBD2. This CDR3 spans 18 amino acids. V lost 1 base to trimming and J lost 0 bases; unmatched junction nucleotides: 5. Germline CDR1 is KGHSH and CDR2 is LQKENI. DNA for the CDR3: TGTGCCAGCTCACCACTAGCGGGGGGGCCGGACTCCTACAATGAGCAGTTCTTC. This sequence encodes CASSPLAGGPDSYNEQFF.

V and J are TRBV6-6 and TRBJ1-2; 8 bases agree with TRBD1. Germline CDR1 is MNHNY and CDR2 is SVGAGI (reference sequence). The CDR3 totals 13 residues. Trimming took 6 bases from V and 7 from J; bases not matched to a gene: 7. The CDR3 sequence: CASSLDRATGYTF. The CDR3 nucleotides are TGTGCCAGCAGCTTGGACAGGGCAACTGGCTACACCTTC.

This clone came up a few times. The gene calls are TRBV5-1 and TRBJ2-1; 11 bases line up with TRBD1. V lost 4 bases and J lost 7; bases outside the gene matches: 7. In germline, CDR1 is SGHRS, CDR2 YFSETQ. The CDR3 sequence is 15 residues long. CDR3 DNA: TGCGCCAGCAGCCTTCCCGGGACAGGGGGAAATGAGCAGTTCTTC. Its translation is CASSLPGTGGNEQFF.

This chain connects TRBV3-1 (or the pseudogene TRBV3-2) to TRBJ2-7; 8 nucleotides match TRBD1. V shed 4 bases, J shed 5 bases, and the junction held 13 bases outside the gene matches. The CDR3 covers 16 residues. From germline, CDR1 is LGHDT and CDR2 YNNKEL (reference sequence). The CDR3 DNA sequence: TGTGCCAGCAGCCGATCCGGGACAGGCCGATGGAACGAGCAGTACTTC. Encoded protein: CASSRSGTGRWNEQYF.

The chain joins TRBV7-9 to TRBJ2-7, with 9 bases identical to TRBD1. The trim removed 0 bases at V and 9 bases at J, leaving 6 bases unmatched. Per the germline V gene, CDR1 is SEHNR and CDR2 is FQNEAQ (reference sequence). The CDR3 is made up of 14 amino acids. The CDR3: CASSLAGTGSWQYF. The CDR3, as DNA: TGTGCCAGCAGCTTAGCCGGGACAGGGTCTTGGCAGTACTTC.

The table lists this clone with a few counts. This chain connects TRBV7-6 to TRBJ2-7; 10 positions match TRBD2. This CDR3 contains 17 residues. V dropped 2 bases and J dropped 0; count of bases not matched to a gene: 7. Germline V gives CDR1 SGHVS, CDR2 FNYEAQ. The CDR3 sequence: CASSLLSGTSDSYEQYF. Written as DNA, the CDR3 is TGTGCCAGCAGCTTATTGTCGGGGACTAGCGACTCCTACGAGCAGTACTTC.